This T cell receptor (beta chain) derives from a study of identifying expanded T cells in peripheral blood. Study observations and caveats: Roughly two-week clone count variance significantly increased as total template count grew.

A remark on this clone: Its antigen is as yet unknown. A junction end diverges from the germline sequence, so it may reflect a read error.

Clones were sequenced by immunoSEQ multiplex PCR, and TCRdb holds only the in-frame ones, with some missing. Of tens of thousands of clones in the sample, around 91% were seen once. Per the germline V gene, CDR1 is SSHAT and CDR2 is FNYEAQ (reference sequence). The CDR3 sequence is 13 residues long. Sequencing used blood. The origin of this receptor is a person between 18 and 75 years old in good health. V gene TRBV7-7 combines with J gene TRBJ1-1; D is possibly TRBD1 (6 bases). The DNA of the CDR3 is TGTGCTAGCAGCTTGGACAGGAACACTGAAGCTTTCTTT. This gives the protein CASSLDRNTEAFF.